Listed below are T cell receptor beta chains from one sample, sequenced in a study of OX40 agonist ivuxolimab in advanced cancers. Assay used: immunoSEQ multiplex PCR; TCRdb lists only in-frame clones, some missing. The sample has tens of thousands of clones, about 86% seen once. The sequencing used CD4+ or CD8+ T cells sorted from blood, collected in a trial of the OX40 agonist ivuxolimab. These receptors originate from an adult with an advanced solid tumor such as melanoma, head and neck, liver or kidney cancer. The CDR3 runs from the conserved cysteine through the conserved F or W. The order of the fields is J gene, V gene, clone size, D gene, CDR3 protein, CDR3 DNA. D genes are given only for firm matches. Clone size is shown for a subset of rows, as once, few, many or a class of expanded clone.

TRBJ2-7,TRBV11-3,NA,NA,CASSSSTGGQTHSYEQYF,TGTGCCAGCAGCTCTAGTACCGGAGGACAGACCCACTCCTACGAGCAGTACTTC
TRBJ1-3,TRBV5-4,NA,NA,CASSERAGNTIYF,TGTGCCAGCAGCGAACGTGCAGGAAACACCATATATTTT
TRBJ1-6,TRBV11-2,NA,NA,CASSLVQTNSPLHF,TGTGCCAGCAGCTTAGTGCAGACCAATTCACCCCTCCACTTT
TRBJ2-3,TRBV10-3,NA,TRBD2,CAISGSGGGFTDTQYF,TGTGCCATCAGTGGTAGCGGGGGCGGCTTCACAGATACGCAGTATTTT
TRBJ2-7,TRBV6-1,NA,NA,CASSSHRDGYEQYF,TGTGCCAGCAGTTCCCACCGGGACGGATACGAGCAGTACTTC
TRBJ1-2,TRBV7-3,NA,NA,CASSLLTTRYGYTF,TGTGCCAGCAGCCTTTTGACAACCAGATATGGCTACACCTTC
TRBJ2-6,TRBV9,NA,NA,CASSLTGGGSGANVLTF,TGTGCCAGCAGCCTGACGGGTGGAGGGTCCGGGGCCAACGTCCTGACTTTC
TRBJ1-6,TRBV9,NA,NA,CASSPGATNYNSPLHF,TGTGCCAGCAGCCCCGGGGCGACTAACTATAATTCACCCCTCCACTTT
TRBJ1-2,TRBV29-1,NA,TRBD1,CSAWTGSGYGYTF,TGCAGCGCATGGACAGGGAGCGGCTATGGCTACACCTTC
TRBJ2-2,TRBV7-9,NA,NA,CASSLAVSTGELFF,TGTGCCAGCAGCTTAGCGGTATCCACCGGGGAGCTGTTTTTT
TRBJ2-3,TRBV5-1,NA,NA,CASSVSTDTQYF,TGCGCCAGCAGCGTTAGCACAGATACGCAGTATTTT
TRBJ2-7,TRBV19,NA,NA,CASSIGPPPNYEQYF,TGTGCCAGTAGTATTGGCCCCCCCCCTAACTACGAGCAGTACTTC
TRBJ2-7,TRBV29-1,few,TRBD1,CSARTGVLYEQYF,TGCAGCGCCCGGACAGGGGTCCTCTACGAGCAGTACTTC
TRBJ2-1,TRBV27,NA,TRBD1,CASSLPDRGYNEQFF,TGTGCCAGCAGTTTGCCGGACAGGGGCTACAATGAGCAGTTCTTC
TRBJ2-5,TRBV6-1,NA,NA,CASSEGTGHLQETQYF,TGTGCCAGCAGTGAAGGGACGGGACATCTCCAAGAGACCCAGTACTTC
TRBJ2-5,TRBV4-2,NA,TRBD2,CASSQDPPGLAGAETQYF,TGTGCCAGCAGCCAGGATCCCCCCGGACTAGCGGGGGCTGAGACCCAGTACTTC
TRBJ2-5,TRBV5-1,NA,TRBD1,CASSLWGTGTETQYF,TGCGCCAGCAGCTTGTGGGGGACAGGGACAGAGACCCAGTACTTC
TRBJ2-3,TRBV6-5,NA,TRBD1,CASRRTGMTEDTQYF,TGTGCCAGCAGGCGGACAGGGATGACCGAGGATACGCAGTATTTT
TRBJ1-2,TRBV4-3,few,TRBD1,CASSYDRGSGGYTF,TGCGCCAGCAGCTACGACAGGGGGTCAGGTGGCTACACCTTC
TRBJ2-7,TRBV28,NA,NA,CASRLDPQSSYEQYF,TGTGCCAGCAGGTTGGACCCCCAAAGCTCCTACGAGCAGTACTTC
TRBJ2-7,TRBV7-2,NA,TRBD2,CASSLGGGSYEQYF,TGTGCCAGCAGCTTAGGGGGGGGCTCCTACGAGCAGTACTTC
TRBJ1-4,TRBV6-6,NA,TRBD1,CASSYSQQGGKEKLFF,TGTGCCAGCAGTTACTCGCAGCAGGGGGGTAAAGAAAAACTGTTTTTT
TRBJ2-1,TRBV2,NA,NA,CATHSDLTSYNEQFF,TGTGCCACCCATAGTGACTTGACATCCTACAATGAGCAGTTCTTC